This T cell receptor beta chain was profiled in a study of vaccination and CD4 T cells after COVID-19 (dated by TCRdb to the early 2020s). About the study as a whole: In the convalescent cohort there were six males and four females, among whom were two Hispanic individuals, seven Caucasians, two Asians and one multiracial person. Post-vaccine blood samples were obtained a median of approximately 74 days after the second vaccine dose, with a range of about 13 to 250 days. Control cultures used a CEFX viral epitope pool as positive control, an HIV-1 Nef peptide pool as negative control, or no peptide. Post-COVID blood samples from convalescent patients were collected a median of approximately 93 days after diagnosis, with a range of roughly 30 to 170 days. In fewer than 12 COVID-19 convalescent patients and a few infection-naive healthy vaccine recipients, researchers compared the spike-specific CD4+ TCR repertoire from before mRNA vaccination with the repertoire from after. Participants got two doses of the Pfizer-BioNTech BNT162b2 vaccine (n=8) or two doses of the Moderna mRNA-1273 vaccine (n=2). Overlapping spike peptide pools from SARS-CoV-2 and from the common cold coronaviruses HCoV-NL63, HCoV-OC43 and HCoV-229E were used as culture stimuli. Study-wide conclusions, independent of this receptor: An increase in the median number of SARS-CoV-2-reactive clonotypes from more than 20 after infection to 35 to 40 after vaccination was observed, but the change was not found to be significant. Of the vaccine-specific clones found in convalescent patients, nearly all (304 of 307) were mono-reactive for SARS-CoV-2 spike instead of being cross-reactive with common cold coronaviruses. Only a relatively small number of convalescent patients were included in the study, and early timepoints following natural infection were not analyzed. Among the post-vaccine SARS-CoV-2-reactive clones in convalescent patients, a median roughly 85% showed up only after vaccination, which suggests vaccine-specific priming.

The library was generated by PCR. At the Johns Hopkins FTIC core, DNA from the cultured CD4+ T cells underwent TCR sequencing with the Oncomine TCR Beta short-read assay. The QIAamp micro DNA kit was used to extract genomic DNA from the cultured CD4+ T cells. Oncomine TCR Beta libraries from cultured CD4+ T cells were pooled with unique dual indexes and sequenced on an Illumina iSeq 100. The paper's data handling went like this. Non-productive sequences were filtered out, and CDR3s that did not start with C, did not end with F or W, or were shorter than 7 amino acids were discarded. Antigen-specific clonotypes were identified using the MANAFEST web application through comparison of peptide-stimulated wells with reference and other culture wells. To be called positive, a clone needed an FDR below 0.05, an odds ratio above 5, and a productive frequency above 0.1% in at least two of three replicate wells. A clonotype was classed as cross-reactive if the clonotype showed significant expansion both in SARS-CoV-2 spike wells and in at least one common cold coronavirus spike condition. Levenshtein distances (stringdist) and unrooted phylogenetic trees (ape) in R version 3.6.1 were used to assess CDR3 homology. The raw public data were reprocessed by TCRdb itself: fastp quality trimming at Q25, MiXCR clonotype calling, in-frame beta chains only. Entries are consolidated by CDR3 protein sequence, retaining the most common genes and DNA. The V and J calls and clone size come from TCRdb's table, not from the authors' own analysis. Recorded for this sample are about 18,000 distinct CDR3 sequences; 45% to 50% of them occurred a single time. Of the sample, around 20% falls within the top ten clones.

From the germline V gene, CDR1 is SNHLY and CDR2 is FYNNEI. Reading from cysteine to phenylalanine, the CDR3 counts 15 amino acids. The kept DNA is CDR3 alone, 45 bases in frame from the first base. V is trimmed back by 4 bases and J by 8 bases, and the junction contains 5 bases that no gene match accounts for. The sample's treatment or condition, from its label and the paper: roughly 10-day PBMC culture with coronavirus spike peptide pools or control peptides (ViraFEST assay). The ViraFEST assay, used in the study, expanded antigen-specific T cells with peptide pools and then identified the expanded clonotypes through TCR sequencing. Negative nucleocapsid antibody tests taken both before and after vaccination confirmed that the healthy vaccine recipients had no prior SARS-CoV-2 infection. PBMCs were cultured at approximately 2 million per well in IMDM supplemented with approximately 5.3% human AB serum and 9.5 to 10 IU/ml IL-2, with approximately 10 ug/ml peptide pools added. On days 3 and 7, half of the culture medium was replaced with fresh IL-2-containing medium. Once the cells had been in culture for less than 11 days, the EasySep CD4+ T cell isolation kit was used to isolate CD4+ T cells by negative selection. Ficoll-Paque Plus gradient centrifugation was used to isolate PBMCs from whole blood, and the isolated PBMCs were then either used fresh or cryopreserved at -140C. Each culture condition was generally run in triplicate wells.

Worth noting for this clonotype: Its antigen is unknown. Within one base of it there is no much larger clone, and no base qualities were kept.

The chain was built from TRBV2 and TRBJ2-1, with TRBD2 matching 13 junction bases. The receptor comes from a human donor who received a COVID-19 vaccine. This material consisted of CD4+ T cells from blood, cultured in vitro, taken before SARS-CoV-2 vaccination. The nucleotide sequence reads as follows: TGTGCCAGCAGTGTTTTAGGACTAGCGGGGGATGAGCAGTTCTTC. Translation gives CASSVLGLAGDEQFF. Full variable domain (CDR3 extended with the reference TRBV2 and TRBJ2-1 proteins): EPEVTQTPSHQVTQMGQEVILRCVPISNHLYFYWYRQILGQKVEFLVSFYNNEISEKSEIFDDQFSVERPDGSNFTLKIRSTKLEDSAMYFCASSVLGLAGDEQFFGPGTRLTVL.